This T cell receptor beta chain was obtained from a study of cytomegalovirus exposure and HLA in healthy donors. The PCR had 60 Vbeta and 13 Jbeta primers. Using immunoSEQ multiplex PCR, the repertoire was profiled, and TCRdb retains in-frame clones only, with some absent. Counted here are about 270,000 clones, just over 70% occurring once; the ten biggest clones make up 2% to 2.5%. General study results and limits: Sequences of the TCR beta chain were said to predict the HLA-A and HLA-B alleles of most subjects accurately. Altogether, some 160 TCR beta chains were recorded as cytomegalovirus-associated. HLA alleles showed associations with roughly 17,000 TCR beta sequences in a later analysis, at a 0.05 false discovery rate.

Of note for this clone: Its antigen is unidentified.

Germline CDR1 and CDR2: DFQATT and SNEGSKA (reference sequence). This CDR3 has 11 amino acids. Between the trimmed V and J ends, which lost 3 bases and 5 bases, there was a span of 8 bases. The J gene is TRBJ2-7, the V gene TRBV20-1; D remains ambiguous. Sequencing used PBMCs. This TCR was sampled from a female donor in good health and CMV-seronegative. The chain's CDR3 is CSASIADEQYF. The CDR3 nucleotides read TGCAGTGCTAGCATCGCGGACGAGCAGTACTTC.